This entry describes one T cell receptor (beta chain). At one boundary the junction diverges from the germline segment, which might be a read error. The CDR3 spans 12 residues. Germline values: CDR1 SGHNT, CDR2 YENEEA. The data derive from a study of control samples from healthy donors and cancer patients. Generated by immunoSEQ multiplex PCR, the TCRdb table keeps only in-frame clones and is missing some. The sample shows about 140,000 clones, roughly 90% of them seen only once. The sequence was collected from a man aged 30 to 39 in good health. The sample consisted of blood. The V and J genes are TRBV11-3 and TRBJ1-2, with 7 bases identical to TRBD1. CDR3 DNA: TGTGCCAGCAGCTTCGGGGAACAGGGGCTAATATTC. Its translation is CASSFGEQGLIF.